Below, one T cell receptor beta chain is given with its context. The antigen remains unidentified. This sample stems from a study of shared clonotypes between healthy human individuals. The study's findings and limits: Sampling included only blood; tissue repertoires likely differ.

The CDR3 sequence is 14 residues long. The junction had 4 bases not matched to a gene; V was cut back by 6 bases and J by 1 base. Per germline, CDR1 MDHEN and CDR2 SYDVKM. Several immunoSEQ 96-well plates shared each subset's DNA, each plate a replicate. Assay used: immunoSEQ multiplex PCR; TCRdb lists only in-frame clones, some missing. The sample records about 2.3 million clones, 90% to 95% being singletons. V and J are TRBV28 and TRBJ2-3; TRBD2 agrees at 7 bases. The clonotype comes from a man aged 18 to 30 in good health. Some clones in this sample may be carry-over from other donors' samples. The source material was naive CD4+ T cells from PBMCs. Subset of the sample: CD45RA+ positively selected. CDR3: CASSGLGRTDTQYF. As DNA, the CDR3 is TGTGCCAGCAGCGGACTAGGCCGCACAGATACGCAGTATTTT.